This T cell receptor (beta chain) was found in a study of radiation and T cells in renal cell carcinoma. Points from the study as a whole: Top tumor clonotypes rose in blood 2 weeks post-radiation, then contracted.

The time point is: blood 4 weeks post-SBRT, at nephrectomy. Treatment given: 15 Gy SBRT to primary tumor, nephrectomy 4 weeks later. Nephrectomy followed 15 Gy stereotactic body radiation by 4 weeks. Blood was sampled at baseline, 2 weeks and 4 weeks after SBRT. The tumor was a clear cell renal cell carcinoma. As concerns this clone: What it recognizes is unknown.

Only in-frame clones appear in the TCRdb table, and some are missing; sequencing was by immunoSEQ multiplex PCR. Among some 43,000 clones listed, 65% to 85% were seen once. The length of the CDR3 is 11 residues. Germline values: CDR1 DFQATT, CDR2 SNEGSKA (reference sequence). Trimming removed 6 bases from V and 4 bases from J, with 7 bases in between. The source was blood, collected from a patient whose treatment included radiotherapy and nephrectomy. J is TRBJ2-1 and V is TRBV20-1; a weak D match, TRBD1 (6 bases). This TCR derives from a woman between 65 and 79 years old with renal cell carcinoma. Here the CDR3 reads CSADRYNEQFF. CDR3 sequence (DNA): TGCAGTGCGGACAGATACAATGAGCAGTTCTTC.